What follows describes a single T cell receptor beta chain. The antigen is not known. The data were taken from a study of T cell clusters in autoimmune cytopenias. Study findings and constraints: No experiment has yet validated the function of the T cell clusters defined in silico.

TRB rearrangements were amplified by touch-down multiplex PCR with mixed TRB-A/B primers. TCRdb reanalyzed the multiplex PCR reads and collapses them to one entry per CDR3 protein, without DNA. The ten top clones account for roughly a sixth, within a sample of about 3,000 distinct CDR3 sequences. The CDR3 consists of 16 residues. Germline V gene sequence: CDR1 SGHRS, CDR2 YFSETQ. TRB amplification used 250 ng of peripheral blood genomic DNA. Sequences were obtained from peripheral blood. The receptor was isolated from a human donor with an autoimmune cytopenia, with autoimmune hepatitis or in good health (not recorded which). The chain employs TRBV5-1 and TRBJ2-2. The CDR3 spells CASWDWVEKNTGELFF.